This T cell receptor (beta chain) came from a study of blood T cells in healthy people across ages. The authors ran a second PCR of 7 to 11 cycles using a sample-barcoded 5' primer and a J-beta primer mix. TCRdb reanalysed the 5' RACE reads using MiXCR and keeps one entry per CDR3 protein. Altogether about 670,000 distinct CDR3 sequences are present, around 52% being singletons, with the ten largest covering approximately 13%. V lost 1 base to trimming and J lost 2 bases; unmatched junction nucleotides: 2. The length of the CDR3 is 14 residues. The source material was blood. The chain links TRBV12-3 or TRBV12-4 to TRBJ2-7; 7 bases are shared with TRBD2. This TCR was recovered from a woman aged 80 or older in good health. The CDR3 reads CASSLEAGAYEQYF. DNA of the CDR3: TGTGCCAGCAGTTTAGAGGCGGGGGCCTACGAGCAGTACTTC.